This TCR delta chain was captured in a study of gamma-delta chains in newborns, infants, children. About the study: Microbial exposure reportedly drives polyclonal innate γδ T cell expansion after birth.

The germline V gene has CDR1 TSWWSYY and CDR2 QGS. The CDR3 is 19 residues long. Trimming stripped 0 bases from V and 0 bases from J, with 20 bases between. TCRdb re-called clones from the reads using CATT. The sample consists of about 4,900 delta-chain clones, 3.5% to 4% of them appearing once. This clone was seen a few times. A far larger clone is one nucleotide away, so this likely arose from a read error. Other nucleotide sequences from this sample produce the same CDR3. The clonotype originates from a child who was a newborn, infant or young child, either healthy, febrile or measles-vaccinated (not recorded which). The chain links TRDV1 to TRDJ1; D is ambiguous. The sample taken for sequencing was blood. CDR3 bases: TGTGCTCTTGGGGAACTAGGGCTCTTTCTGACCCCGTACACCGATAAACTCATCTTT. Translating it yields CALGELGLFLTPYTDKLIF.